This entry features one T cell receptor beta chain sequence. Its antigen is not identified. Original analysis: From ImmunoSEQ came sequences covering only the junction and carrying no quality scores, so filtering differed. Profiled with immunoSEQ multiplex PCR; TCRdb holds only in-frame clones, not every one. The D gene and trimming were derived from the DNA, and the V and J assignments and clone size from that table. The sample carries approximately 2.4 million clones, 90% to 96% recorded once. The CDR3 consists of 14 residues. V was clipped by 4 bases and J by 5 bases; unmatched bases: 7. Per germline, CDR1 SGHTS and CDR2 YDEGEE. The record originates from a study of shared clonotypes between healthy human individuals. Regarding the study as a whole: Among non-shared clonotypes, generation probabilities were lower than among those shared by all four donors. Between a handful of donors, naive CD4 clonotypes were shared at a level of about 5%.

From CD4+ cells came CD45RA+ naive and CD45RA-negative memory subsets. The chain recombines TRBV5-8 with TRBJ2-5; 8 bases are a match to TRBD2. The receptor comes from a man younger than 35 in good health. Sequenced material: naive CD4+ T cells sorted from blood. Subset given: CD45RA+ positively selected. In DNA, the CDR3 is TGTGCCAGCAGCCCCGGACTAGCTTTGGAGACCCAGTACTTC. It is translated as CASSPGLALETQYF.